This T cell receptor (beta chain) was found in a study of blood T cell repertoires in COVID-19. In germline, CDR1 is MNHNS, CDR2 SASEGT. Unmatched junction bases numbered 5, after V lost 1 base and J lost 2 bases. This CDR3 has 15 amino acids. This table comes from immunoSEQ multiplex PCR, and its TCRdb copy is limited to in-frame clones, with some not included. The table lists some 520,000 clones, about 88% of them singletons. The chain joins TRBV6-1 to TRBJ2-7, with 7 bases lining up with TRBD2. This TCR came from a man aged 18 to 30 with COVID-19, enrolled during active disease. Sequencing was performed on peripheral blood. The CDR3, as DNA: TGTGCCAGCAGTGAAGGACTAGCCATAACCTACGAGCAGTACTTC. As protein: CASSEGLAITYEQYF.